Listed here are 9 T cell receptor beta chains from one sample, sequenced in a study of CD8 T cells in Susac syndrome. Reverse transcription used roughly 0.45 to 1 ug RNA and random hexamers. From the immunoSEQ multiplex PCR reads, TCRdb called clonotypes with MiXCR, one entry per CDR3 protein. This table holds roughly 200,000 distinct CDR3 sequences, roughly 95% found once. The sequencing sample was made of CD4+ T cells from PBMCs. The receptors come from a human donor in good health.

The J gene is TRBJ1-2, the V gene TRBV25-1; D is uncertain. CDR1 MGHDK and CDR2 SYGVNS come from the germline V gene. The CDR3 runs 11 residues. Deletions cut 2 bases from V and 8 bases from J, with 6 bases between. The CDR3 DNA is TGTGCCAGCAGTGAAAACGGCGGCTACACCTTC. It codes for CASSENGGYTF.

The chain carries TRBV2 and TRBJ1-1; D remains unclear. Germline-derived CDR1 and CDR2 are SNHLY and FYNNEI. CDR3 length equals 14 residues. V lost 2 bases to trimming and J lost 4 bases, with 11 bases between them. Here the CDR3 reads CASSETIRPTEAFF. CDR3 nucleotide sequence: TGTGCCAGCAGTGAAACGATTAGGCCCACTGAAGCTTTCTTT.

As DNA, the CDR3 is TGTGCCAGCAGCCTTGGCAGCCGTAATCAGCCCCAGCATTTT. Translating it yields CASSLGSRNQPQHF. J is TRBJ1-5 and V is TRBV14; D remains unclear. This CDR3 contains 14 residues. Germline CDR1 is SGHDN and CDR2 is FVKESK. Trimming pared 4 bases from V and 4 bases from J, leaving 11 bases between.

This chain links TRBV5-8 with TRBJ2-3; 7 positions match TRBD1. CDR3 length: 16 amino acids. Trimming cost V 0 bases and J 6 bases; bases outside gene matches: 10. CDR1 is SGHTS and CDR2 is YDEGEE in the germline V gene. The CDR3 protein is CASSLVAGGYRDTQYF. CDR3 in DNA: TGTGCCAGCAGCTTGGTAGCAGGGGGTTATCGGGATACGCAGTATTTT.

V gene TRBV7-9 combines with J gene TRBJ2-1; D perhaps matches TRBD1 (6 bases). CDR3 length: 13 residues. Germline V lookup: CDR1 SEHNR, CDR2 FQNEAQ (reference sequence). Between the trimmed V and J ends, which lost 2 bases and 11 bases, there was a span of 13 bases. DNA of the CDR3: TGTGCCAGCAGCTTATGGGTCAGGGGAAAGCAGTTCTTC. Translation gives CASSLWVRGKQFF.

The chain has TRBV5-1 and TRBJ2-3; 8 bases agree with TRBD1. This CDR3 contains 17 residues. Germline V CDR1 and CDR2: SGHRS, YFSETQ. The trim removed 0 bases at V and 1 base at J, leaving 7 bases unmatched. Here the CDR3 DNA reads TGCGCCAGCAGCTTGGAAGCAGGGGGCTCTGGCACAGATACGCAGTATTTT. Translation gives CASSLEAGGSGTDTQYF.

The chain is built from TRBV27 and TRBJ2-7; TRBD2 aligns across 13 bases. Looked up from germline, CDR1 is MNHEY and CDR2 is SMNVEV (reference sequence). The CDR3 contains 15 residues. The J segment lost 3 bases and the V segment lost 6 bases, leaving 5 bases of the junction unmatched. The CDR3 protein is CASSPGTSGNYEQYV. CDR3 sequence (DNA): TGTGCCAGCAGCCCCGGGACTAGCGGGAACTACGAGCAGTACGTC.

The chain carries TRBV2 and TRBJ2-7; D perhaps matches TRBD2 (6 bases). Between the trimmed V and J ends, which lost 6 bases and 7 bases, there was a span of 16 bases. Germline CDR1 SNHLY, CDR2 FYNNEI. This CDR3 has 13 amino acids. Written as DNA, the CDR3 is TGTGCCAGCAGCCTCACTTGGGAGGTAGAGCAGTACTTC. This codes for CASSLTWEVEQYF.

The V call is TRBV3-1, the J call TRBJ2-5; TRBD1 or TRBD2 may be the D gene (5 bases each). The V gene lost 4 bases and the J gene lost 2 bases, with 8 bases spanning the gap. CDR1 and CDR2 from the germline V gene are LGHDT and YNNKEL (reference sequence). The CDR3 is 13 residues long. CDR3 protein: CASSRDPQETQYF. CDR3 in DNA: TGTGCCAGCAGCCGGGACCCTCAAGAGACCCAGTACTTC.